The clone carrying this T cell receptor (beta chain) has more than one count but fewer than ten. Its cognate antigen is unknown. This specimen belongs to a study of beta chain features in type 1 diabetes. The overall study: Patients were similar to healthy donors in age and gender (as well as in cell yields). Study-wide findings and caveats: Because the template was cDNA, high-expressing cells might be over-represented. Patients with Type 1 diabetes showed moderately but significantly shorter TCRB CDR3s in all four CD4+ subsets.

The entirety of the isolated RNA underwent reverse transcription, so expressed TCRB transcripts were sequenced. Repertoires were generated with immunoSEQ multiplex PCR, while TCRdb's copy carries only in-frame clones and drops some. The data contain some 150,000 clones, less than 10% of them singletons. V was clipped by 2 bases and J by 5 bases, with 4 bases between them. Germline values: CDR1 SGHAT, CDR2 FQNNGV. The CDR3 totals 11 residues. Once sorted, every population was more than 98% pure. The receptor comes from a woman in her 40s in good health. The chain joins TRBV11-2 to TRBJ2-7; D gene uncertain. Sequenced material: central memory CD4+ T cells from blood. The CDR3 bases are TGTGCCAGCAGCTTATCCGACGAGCAGTACTTC. Protein: CASSLSDEQYF.